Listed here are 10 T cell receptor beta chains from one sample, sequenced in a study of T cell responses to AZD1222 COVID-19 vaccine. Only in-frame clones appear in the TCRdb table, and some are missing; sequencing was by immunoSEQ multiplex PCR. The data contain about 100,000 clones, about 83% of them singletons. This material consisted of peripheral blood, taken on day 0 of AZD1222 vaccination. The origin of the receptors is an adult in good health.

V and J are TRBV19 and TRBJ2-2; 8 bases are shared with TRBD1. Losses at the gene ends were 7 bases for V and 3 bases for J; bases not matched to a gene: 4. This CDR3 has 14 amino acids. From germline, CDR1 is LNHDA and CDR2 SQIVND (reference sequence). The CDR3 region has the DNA TGTGCCAGTACCGACAGGGGATACACCGGGGAGCTGTTTTTT. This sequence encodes CASTDRGYTGELFF.

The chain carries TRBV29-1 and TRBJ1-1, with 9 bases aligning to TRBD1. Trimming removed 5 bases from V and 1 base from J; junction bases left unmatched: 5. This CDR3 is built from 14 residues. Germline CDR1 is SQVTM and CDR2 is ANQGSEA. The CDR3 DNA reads TGCAGCGTTAACAGGGGGCCCCGGAACACTGAAGCTTTCTTT. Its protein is CSVNRGPRNTEAFF.

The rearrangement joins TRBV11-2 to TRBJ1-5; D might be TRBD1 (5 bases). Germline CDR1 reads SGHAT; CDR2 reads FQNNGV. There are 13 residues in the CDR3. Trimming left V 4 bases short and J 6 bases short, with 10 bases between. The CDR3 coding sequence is TGTGCCAGCAGCTACGGTGGGGCTCAGCCCCAGCATTTT. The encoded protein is CASSYGGAQPQHF.

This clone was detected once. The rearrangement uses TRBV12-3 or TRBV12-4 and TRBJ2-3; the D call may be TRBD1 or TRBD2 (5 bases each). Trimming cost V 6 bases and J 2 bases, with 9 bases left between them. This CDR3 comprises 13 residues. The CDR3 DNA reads TGTGCCAGCAGATGGGACGACACAGATACGCAGTATTTT. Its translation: CASRWDDTDTQYF.

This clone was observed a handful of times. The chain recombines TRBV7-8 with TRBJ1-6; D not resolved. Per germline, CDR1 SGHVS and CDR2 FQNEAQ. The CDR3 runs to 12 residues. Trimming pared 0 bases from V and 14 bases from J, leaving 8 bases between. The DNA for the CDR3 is TGTGCCAGCAGCTTAGCGGGCCGGTCCCTCCACTTT. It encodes CASSLAGRSLHF.

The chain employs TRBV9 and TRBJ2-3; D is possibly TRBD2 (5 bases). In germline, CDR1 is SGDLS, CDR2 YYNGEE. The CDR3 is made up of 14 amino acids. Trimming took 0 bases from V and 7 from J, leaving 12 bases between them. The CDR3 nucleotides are TGTGCCAGCAGCGTAGCCGAGGGCCGACATACGCAGTATTTT. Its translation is CASSVAEGRHTQYF.

The chain's CDR3 is CAPAERGAFF. CDR3 nucleotides: TGTGCCCCAGCGGAAAGAGGAGCTTTCTTT. This chain links TRBV19 with TRBJ1-1; D is unclear. CDR1 and CDR2 from the germline V gene are LNHDA and SQIVND (reference sequence). The CDR3 is 10 amino acids. V shed 11 bases and J shed 10 bases, with 14 bases lying between them.

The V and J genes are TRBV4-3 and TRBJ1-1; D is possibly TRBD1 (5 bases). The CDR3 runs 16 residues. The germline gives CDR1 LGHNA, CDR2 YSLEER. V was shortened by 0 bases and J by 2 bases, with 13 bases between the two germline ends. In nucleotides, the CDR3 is TGCGCCAGCAGCCAAGAAGCCGGCGGACATAACACTGAAGCTTTCTTT. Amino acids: CASSQEAGGHNTEAFF.

The chain's CDR3 is CASSVVAGNTEAFF. The CDR3 bases are TGTGCCAGCAGCGTAGTGGCGGGGAACACTGAAGCTTTCTTT. V is TRBV9 and J is TRBJ1-1, with unresolved D. CDR3 length: 14 residues. The V gene lost 0 bases and the J gene lost 1 base, with 7 bases spanning the gap. Germline-derived CDR1 and CDR2 are SGDLS and YYNGEE.

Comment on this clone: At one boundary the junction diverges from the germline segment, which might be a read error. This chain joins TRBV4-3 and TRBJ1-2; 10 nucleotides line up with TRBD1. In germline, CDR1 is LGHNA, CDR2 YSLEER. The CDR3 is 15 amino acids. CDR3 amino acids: CAGSPGQGVNYGYTF. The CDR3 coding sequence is TGCGCCGGCAGCCCCGGACAGGGGGTTAACTATGGCTACACCTTC.